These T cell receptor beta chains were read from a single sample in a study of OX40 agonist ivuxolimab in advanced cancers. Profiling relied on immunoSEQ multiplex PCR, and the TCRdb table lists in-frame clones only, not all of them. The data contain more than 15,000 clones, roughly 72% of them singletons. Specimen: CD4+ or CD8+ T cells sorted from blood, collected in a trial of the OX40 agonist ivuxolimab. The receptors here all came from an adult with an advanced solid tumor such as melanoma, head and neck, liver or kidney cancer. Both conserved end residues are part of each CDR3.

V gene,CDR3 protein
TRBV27,CASGLGTDTQYF
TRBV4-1,CASSQAIQGAGDSNQPQHF
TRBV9,CASSVPPGGSGANVLTF
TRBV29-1,CSARTGDSSPLHF
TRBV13,CASSSGLAPTYNEQFF
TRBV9,CASSGHGEQYF
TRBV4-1,CASSQDPGLAGGYEQYF
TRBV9,CASSVEGTAPYEQYF
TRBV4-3,CASSHSRGLARSDEQFF
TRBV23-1,CASSQREEYHLREHSYEQYF
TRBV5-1,CASSWTLGKNEQFF
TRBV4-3,CASSQEGGDNEQFF
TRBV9,CASSVADFYEQYF
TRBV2,CASSRQGRDYGYTF
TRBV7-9,CASSLKDGSSSYNEQFF
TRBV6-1,CASTGTGLNEQFF
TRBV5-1,CASRAGDSPLHF
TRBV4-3,CASSQAPGQGGTEAFF
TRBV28,CASSLRGAGEKLFF
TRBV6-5,CASSYGGGTDTQYF
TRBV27,CASSQYLLGAGKLFF
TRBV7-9,CASSLLAGGGDTQYF
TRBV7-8,CASSRPPEREVSEQFF
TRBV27,CASSALGQGLEETQYF
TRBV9,CASSVGGWNQPQHF
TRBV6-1,CASSEQSGTGANIQYF
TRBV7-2,CASRAGGGYEQYF
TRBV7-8,CASTKPGQGIETQYF
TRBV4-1,CASSQGERGGQKNTGELFF
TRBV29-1,CSVEPGQGQETQYF
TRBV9,CASSVGQINEKLFF
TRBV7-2,CASSLFEGVGGELFF
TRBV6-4,CASSPTSGGANEQFF
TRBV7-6,CASSLAGDRYYEQYF
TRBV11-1,CASSSPGISVGEQYF
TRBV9,CASSVATQGAGGANVLTF
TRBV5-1,CASSLVAGYEQYF